The 17 T cell receptor beta chains given below trace back to one sample, sequenced in a study of PD-L1 blockade in urothelial cancer. Using immunoSEQ multiplex PCR, the repertoire was profiled, and TCRdb retains in-frame clones only, with some absent. Of about 28,000 clones listed, around 85% are singletons. The material was PBMCs, obtained around atezolizumab (anti-PD-L1) treatment. The receptors were sampled from a man between 45 and 60 years old with urothelial cancer.

The chain is built from TRBV11-2 and TRBJ2-7; TRBD2 matches at 8 bases. The germline V gene has CDR1 SGHAT and CDR2 FQNNGV. V lost 5 bases to trimming and J lost 0 bases; unmatched junction nucleotides: 12. The CDR3 covers 17 residues. The CDR3 spells CASSPGLAGPRSYEQYF. CDR3 nucleotide sequence: TGTGCCAGCAGCCCGGGGCTAGCGGGTCCCCGCTCCTACGAGCAGTACTTC.

The chain employs TRBV10-3 and TRBJ2-3; 9 bases match TRBD2. Germline V gene lookup returns CDR1 ENHRY and CDR2 SYGVKD. The CDR3 has 15 residues. V shed 9 bases and J 6 bases; nucleotides not matched to a gene: 13. The CDR3 nucleotides read TGTGCCATAGGCTCGGCAGCGGGAGGCGGGGATACGCAGTATTTT. This codes for CAIGSAAGGGDTQYF.

The chain recombines TRBV27 with TRBJ2-1, with 8 bases aligning to TRBD2. Germline values: CDR1 MNHEY, CDR2 SMNVEV (reference sequence). V was pared by 3 bases and J by 2 bases, with 6 bases of the junction left unmatched. The CDR3 sequence is 16 residues long. DNA of the CDR3: TGTGCCAGCAGTTTTGAAGCGGGAGTCGCCTACAATGAGCAGTTCTTC. It specifies CASSFEAGVAYNEQFF.

CDR3: CASSPIPRDRVVEQFF. For the CDR3, the DNA is TGTGCCAGCAGCCCAATCCCCCGGGACAGGGTGGTTGAGCAGTTCTTC. V gene TRBV5-8 combines with J gene TRBJ2-1; 9 bases are a match to TRBD1. V was clipped by 4 bases and J by 9 bases; unmatched bases: 14. The V gene's germline CDR1 is SGHTS and CDR2 YDEGEE. The CDR3 contains 16 residues.

The rearrangement links TRBV6-1 to TRBJ1-2, with TRBD1 as a possible D gene (5 bases). The germline V gene encodes CDR1 MNHNS and CDR2 SASEGT. Trimming removed 4 bases from V and 7 bases from J, with 19 bases in between. This CDR3 is built from 15 residues. Written as DNA, the CDR3 is TGTGCCAGCAGTGGGGGGACCGCGGGAGACTCTGGCTACACCTTC. It yields the protein CASSGGTAGDSGYTF.

The rearrangement links TRBV2 to TRBJ2-1; 12 positions agree with TRBD2. Looked up from germline, CDR1 is SNHLY and CDR2 is FYNNEI. V shed 6 bases, J shed 3 bases, and the junction held 6 bases outside the gene matches. CDR3 length equals 16 residues. The DNA of the CDR3 is TGTGCCAGCAGGAGGACTAGCGGGGTCAGCTACAATGAGCAGTTCTTC. Translating it yields CASRRTSGVSYNEQFF. Complete variable domain (other parts from reference TRBV2 and TRBJ2-1): EPEVTQTPSHQVTQMGQEVILRCVPISNHLYFYWYRQILGQKVEFLVSFYNNEISEKSEIFDDQFSVERPDGSNFTLKIRSTKLEDSAMYFCASRRTSGVSYNEQFFGPGTRLTVL.

V is TRBV28 and J is TRBJ2-6; D might be TRBD1 (5 bases). This CDR3 contains 16 residues. The germline V gene encodes CDR1 MDHEN and CDR2 SYDVKM. Trimming removed 5 bases from V and 6 bases from J, with 17 bases in between. This CDR3 reads CASSPSWGSKANVLTF. DNA of the CDR3: TGTGCCAGCAGTCCCTCGTGGGGCAGTAAGGCCAACGTCCTGACTTTC.

The V and J genes are TRBV5-1 and TRBJ2-6, with D unresolved. Trimming shortened V by 2 bases and J by 0 bases, and 6 bases separated the two germline ends. This CDR3 contains 15 residues. Looked up from germline, CDR1 is SGHRS and CDR2 is YFSETQ. CDR3: CASSFQRSGANVLTF. In DNA form, the CDR3 reads TGCGCCAGCAGCTTCCAGCGCTCTGGGGCCAACGTCCTGACTTTC.

The rearrangement joins TRBV30 to TRBJ2-3, with 11 bases identical to TRBD2. Germline CDR1 reads GTSNPN; CDR2 reads SVGIG (reference sequence). The CDR3 covers 16 residues. The trim removed 1 base at V and 6 bases at J, leaving 9 bases unmatched. CDR3 loop: CAWSEASGRRRDTQYF. CDR3 sequence (DNA): TGTGCCTGGAGTGAGGCTAGCGGGAGGCGGCGGGATACGCAGTATTTT.

The chain joins TRBV9 to TRBJ2-3, with 10 bases lining up with TRBD2. CDR3 length equals 15 residues. Germline V gene sequence: CDR1 SGDLS, CDR2 YYNGEE. The V segment lost 4 bases and the J segment 3 bases; nucleotides outside the gene matches: 5. CDR3 sequence reads: CASSPTSGVTDTQYF. The CDR3 coding sequence is TGTGCCAGCAGCCCCACTAGCGGGGTTACAGATACGCAGTATTTT.

The chain joins TRBV5-6 to TRBJ2-2; 11 bases are shared with TRBD2. The CDR3 is 15 amino acids. Germline-derived CDR1 and CDR2 are SGHDT and YYEEEE. Unmatched junction bases numbered 7, after V lost 4 bases and J lost 8 bases. This chain's CDR3 is CASSPSGRRAGELFF. In nucleotides, the CDR3 is TGTGCCAGCAGCCCTAGCGGGAGGAGGGCTGGGGAGCTGTTTTTT.

This clone occurred once. This sequence joins TRBV5-4 and TRBJ2-7, with TRBD1 as a possible D gene (5 bases). The CDR3 is 13 amino acids. Germline CDR1 SGHNT, CDR2 YYREEE (reference sequence). V was cut by 4 bases and J by 7 bases, with 15 bases left in between. The CDR3, as DNA: TGTGCCAGCAGCCAGGACACGGCAGGTGAGCAGTACGTC. Translating gives CASSQDTAGEQYV.

The CDR3 DNA is TGTGCCAGCAGCGTATACGAGGGGGCCAACGAGCAGTACTTC. Protein product: CASSVYEGANEQYF. The chain is built from TRBV9 and TRBJ2-7; 7 bases are a match to TRBD1. The CDR3 extends over 14 amino acids. With V trimmed by 1 base and J by 5 bases, 6 bases remained unmatched. Germline V gene lookup returns CDR1 SGDLS and CDR2 YYNGEE.

The chain links TRBV27 to TRBJ1-3; D remains ambiguous. Germline CDR1 MNHEY, CDR2 SMNVEV (reference sequence). The CDR3 extends over 15 amino acids. V lost 8 bases and J lost 0, with 14 bases in between. The CDR3 here is CASGRLGVSGNTIYF. The CDR3, as DNA: TGTGCCAGCGGCCGGCTCGGGGTCTCTGGAAACACCATATATTTT.

This clone has only one observation. The chain is built from TRBV2 and TRBJ2-1; 9 bases align to TRBD2. The CDR3 has 14 residues. Germline assignment: CDR1 SNHLY and CDR2 FYNNEI. V gave up 8 bases and J gave up 5 bases; unmatched junction bases: 7. CDR3 residues: CASQLAGLHNEQFF. CDR3 coding DNA: TGTGCCAGCCAGCTAGCGGGGCTTCACAATGAGCAGTTCTTC.

V gene TRBV11-1 combines with J gene TRBJ2-1, with TRBD2 matching 11 bases. Germline-derived CDR1 and CDR2 are SGHAT and FQDESV (reference sequence). J was trimmed by 10 bases and V by 6 bases; bases with no gene match: 11. The CDR3 totals 15 residues. The CDR3 sequence is CASSLSGGASEEQFF. DNA of the CDR3: TGTGCCAGCAGTCTTAGCGGGGGGGCCTCGGAAGAGCAGTTCTTC.

The J gene is TRBJ1-5, the V gene TRBV28, with D tentatively TRBD1 (5 bases). V lost 3 bases and J lost 7, with 13 bases in between. CDR3 length: 14 residues. Looked up from germline, CDR1 is MDHEN and CDR2 is SYDVKM. DNA of the CDR3: TGTGCCAGCAGTTTGAGGGACTTATGGCAGCCCCAGCATTTT. As protein: CASSLRDLWQPQHF.